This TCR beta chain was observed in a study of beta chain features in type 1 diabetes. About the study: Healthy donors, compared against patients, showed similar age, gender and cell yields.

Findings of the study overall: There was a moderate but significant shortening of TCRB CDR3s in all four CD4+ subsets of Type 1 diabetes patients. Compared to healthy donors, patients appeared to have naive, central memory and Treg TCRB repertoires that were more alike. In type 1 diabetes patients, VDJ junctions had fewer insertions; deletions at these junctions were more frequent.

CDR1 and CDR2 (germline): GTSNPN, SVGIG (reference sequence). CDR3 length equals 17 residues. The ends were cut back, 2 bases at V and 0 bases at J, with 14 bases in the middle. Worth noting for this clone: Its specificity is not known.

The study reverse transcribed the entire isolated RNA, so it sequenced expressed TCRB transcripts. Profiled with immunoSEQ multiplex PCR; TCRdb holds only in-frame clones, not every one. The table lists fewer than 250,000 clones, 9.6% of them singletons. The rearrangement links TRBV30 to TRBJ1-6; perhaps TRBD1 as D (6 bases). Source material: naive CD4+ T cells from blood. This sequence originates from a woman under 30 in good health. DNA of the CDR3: TGTGCCTGGAGTCCGGACAGACAAAACTCCTATAATTCACCCCTCCACTTT. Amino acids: CAWSPDRQNSYNSPLHF.